The clone carrying this T cell receptor beta chain occurred a few times. Its antigen is not known. The data were obtained in a study of T-cell memory formation after mild COVID-19. General study results and limits: Clones contracting day 15 to 85 were balanced CD4/CD8; later expanders leaned CD4+.

TCRdb fed the 5' RACE reads into MiXCR, producing one record per CDR3 protein. The data contain some 250,000 distinct CDR3 sequences, more than 8% of them singletons. This CDR3 spans 15 amino acids. Per the germline V gene, CDR1 is LNHNV and CDR2 is YYDKDF (reference sequence). The junction had 9 bases not matched to a gene; V was cut back by 2 bases and J by 6 bases. This chain uses TRBV15 with TRBJ1-1; 7 nucleotides match TRBD1. The TCR sequence derives from a man between 18 and 29 years old who had mild COVID-19 (a few samples of this study predate the infection). Cell type and time point are not known. The sample taken for sequencing was PBMCs or a T cell subset sorted from them (not recorded which). The chain's CDR3 is CATSRPQGVHAEAFF. The CDR3 DNA follows: TGTGCCACCAGCAGACCCCAGGGGGTTCACGCTGAAGCTTTCTTT.